These 27 T cell receptor beta chains were sequenced from one sample in a study of cytomegalovirus exposure and HLA in healthy donors. It was with 60 Vbeta and 13 Jbeta primers that the PCR ran. The data were produced by immunoSEQ multiplex PCR, yet TCRdb's version contains in-frame clones alone and is incomplete. The table shows over 75,000 clones, with around 85% occurring only once. Specimen: PBMCs. The receptors come from a woman in her forties or fifties in good health and CMV-seronegative.

The chain carries TRBV2 and TRBJ2-1; D is uncertain. From germline, CDR1 is SNHLY and CDR2 FYNNEI. The CDR3 loop spans 12 amino acids. V was trimmed by 7 bases and J by 4 bases, leaving 8 bases between them. CDR3 bases: TGTGCCAGCATGACTGGATACAATGAGCAGTTCTTC. Protein sequence: CASMTGYNEQFF.

This clone was observed a few times. The rearrangement uses TRBV29-1 and TRBJ2-7; 11 nucleotides match TRBD1. The germline V gene encodes CDR1 SQVTM and CDR2 ANQGSEA. The CDR3 length is 14 residues. The V segment lost 0 bases and the J segment 4 bases; nucleotides outside the gene matches: 2. The CDR3 loop reads CSVEDGTGGYEQYF. The CDR3 region has the DNA TGCAGCGTTGAAGACGGGACAGGGGGATACGAGCAGTACTTC.

The genes are TRBV30 and TRBJ1-1; TRBD1 matches at 9 bases. This CDR3 is 14 amino acids long. Germline V gene sequence: CDR1 GTSNPN, CDR2 SVGIG (reference sequence). J gave up 6 bases and V 3 bases, and 8 bases lay outside the gene matches. The DNA for the CDR3 is TGTGCCTGGAGCCATACAGGGGGCTTCGCTGAAGCTTTCTTT. Translation gives CAWSHTGGFAEAFF.

The chain has TRBV11-1 and TRBJ1-3; D is possibly TRBD1 (6 bases). Germline loops: CDR1 SGHAT, CDR2 FQDESV (reference sequence). V was shortened by 5 bases and J by 1 base, with 12 bases between the two germline ends. This CDR3 contains 15 residues. The CDR3 sequence is CASSDQQGSGNTIYF. The CDR3 nucleotides read TGTGCCAGCAGCGATCAACAGGGATCTGGAAACACCATATATTTT.

The genes are TRBV27 and TRBJ2-7; 7 bases align to TRBD1. CDR1 is MNHEY, CDR2 SMNVEV, per germline (reference sequence). V gave up 3 bases and J gave up 1 base; unmatched junction bases: 9. The CDR3 sequence is 16 residues long. CDR3 protein: CASSFPTGPKSYEQYV. The CDR3 region has the DNA TGTGCCAGCAGTTTTCCGACAGGGCCTAAATCCTACGAGCAGTACGTC.

This clone was seen only a few times. This chain joins TRBV18 and TRBJ1-4, with D possibly being TRBD1 (6 bases). Trimming removed 3 bases from V and 3 bases from J, with 11 bases in between. The CDR3 spans 15 residues. Germline loops: CDR1 KGHSH, CDR2 LQKENI. The CDR3 nucleotides are TGTGCCAGCTCACCGGCGACAGGACCTAATGAAAAACTGTTTTTT. Residues: CASSPATGPNEKLFF.

The genes are TRBV19 and TRBJ2-2; the D is unclear. Trimming stripped 2 bases from V and 0 bases from J, with 10 bases between. The CDR3 runs 16 residues. Germline loops: CDR1 LNHDA, CDR2 SQIVND (reference sequence). The CDR3: CASSILARTNTGELFF. The CDR3 DNA reads TGTGCCAGTAGTATATTGGCCAGGACGAACACCGGGGAGCTGTTTTTT.

The chain joins TRBV27 to TRBJ2-7; TRBD2 matches at 10 bases. After removal of 5 bases from V and 3 bases from J, the junction contained 7 bases not matched to a gene. This CDR3 is built from 15 residues. CDR1 and CDR2 (germline): MNHEY, SMNVEV (reference sequence). The CDR3 loop is CASSLLAGENYEQYF. The CDR3 coding sequence is TGTGCCAGCAGTCTCCTAGCGGGGGAAAACTACGAGCAGTACTTC.

The chain employs TRBV4-1 and TRBJ2-2, with D unresolved. Germline V gives CDR1 MGHRA, CDR2 YSYEKL. V lost 0 bases, J lost 5 bases, and 10 bases lay in between. The CDR3 consists of 15 residues. The CDR3 region is CASSQEHGTTGELFF. The CDR3 DNA reads TGCGCCAGCAGCCAAGAGCACGGTACGACCGGGGAGCTGTTTTTT.

The chain combines TRBV27 with TRBJ2-7, with TRBD1 matching over 12 bases. Trimming took 6 bases from V and 4 from J; bases not matched to a gene: 4. CDR3 size: 14 residues. Germline values: CDR1 MNHEY, CDR2 SMNVEV (reference sequence). CDR3 amino acids: CASSRDRGHYEQYF. For the CDR3, the DNA is TGTGCCAGCAGCAGGGACAGGGGGCATTACGAGCAGTACTTC.

This chain joins TRBV28 and TRBJ2-4, with 7 positions matching TRBD1. V was clipped by 3 bases and J by 0 bases; unmatched bases: 5. The CDR3 has 16 residues. CDR1 MDHEN and CDR2 SYDVKM come from the germline V gene. Here the CDR3 reads CASSLGTVIAKNIQYF. The CDR3 DNA follows: TGTGCCAGCAGTTTGGGGACAGTTATAGCCAAAAACATTCAGTACTTC.

The rearrangement links TRBV10-3 to TRBJ2-7, with 7 bases matching TRBD1. The CDR3 contains 15 residues. Germline V gives CDR1 ENHRY, CDR2 SYGVKD. V lost 2 bases and J lost 2; bases outside the gene matches: 6. The CDR3 sequence is CAISEDRELTYEQYV. The CDR3 DNA sequence: TGTGCCATCAGTGAGGACAGGGAGCTTACCTACGAGCAGTACGTC.

The V call is TRBV4-1, the J call TRBJ1-1; 8 bases agree with TRBD1. Per the germline V gene, CDR1 is MGHRA and CDR2 is YSYEKL. There are 15 residues in the CDR3. Unmatched junction bases numbered 9, after V lost 1 base and J lost 8 bases. The CDR3 protein is CASSQGPLTGVEAFF. DNA of the CDR3: TGCGCCAGCAGCCAAGGACCTTTGACAGGGGTGGAAGCTTTCTTT.

J is TRBJ1-6 and V is TRBV6-5; D unresolved. Trimming removed 5 bases from V and 9 bases from J, with 11 bases in between. Germline assignment: CDR1 MNHEY and CDR2 SVGAGI. This CDR3 has 13 residues. For the CDR3, the DNA is TGTGCCAGCAGTCCCCAAGAGGGTTCACCCCTCCACTTT. This sequence encodes CASSPQEGSPLHF.

This clone showed up just once. V is TRBV9 and J is TRBJ2-3; D gene ambiguous. The CDR3 length is 14 residues. Germline values: CDR1 SGDLS, CDR2 YYNGEE. V dropped 3 bases and J dropped 6 bases, with 14 bases sitting between them. The CDR3 spells CASSAPRSEDTQYF. The CDR3 DNA is TGTGCCAGCAGCGCCCCCCGGAGTGAGGATACGCAGTATTTT.

The genes are TRBV5-5 and TRBJ2-6, with TRBD1 matching over 9 bases. Germline CDR1 SGHKS, CDR2 YYEKEE (reference sequence). V dropped 1 base and J dropped 3; count of bases not matched to a gene: 5. The CDR3 sequence is 17 residues long. The CDR3: CASSLTGGGYGANVLTF. The CDR3 DNA sequence: TGTGCCAGCAGCTTGACAGGGGGCGGGTATGGGGCCAACGTCCTGACTTTC.

The chain couples TRBV4-3 to TRBJ2-2; 10 bases line up with TRBD2. V lost 4 bases, J lost 2 bases, and 10 bases stayed unmatched. There are 18 residues in the CDR3. Germline assignment: CDR1 LGHNA and CDR2 YSLEER. DNA for the CDR3: TGCGCCAGCAGCCCGTCTGGGGAGCGGGGGGGAAACACCGGGGAGCTGTTTTTT. Translated: CASSPSGERGGNTGELFF.

The V gene is TRBV30, the J gene TRBJ1-2; 7 nucleotides line up with TRBD1. From germline, CDR1 is GTSNPN and CDR2 SVGIG (reference sequence). J lost 7 bases, V lost 2 bases, and 10 bases had no gene match. This CDR3 region has 14 residues. This CDR3 reads CAWSLTTGTGGYTF. Here the CDR3 DNA reads TGTGCCTGGAGTCTAACGACAGGGACGGGTGGCTACACCTTC.

CDR3 protein: CASSLGLAGGNEQFF. The CDR3 coding sequence is TGTGCCAGCAGCTTAGGTTTAGCGGGAGGCAATGAGCAGTTCTTC. This chain joins TRBV11-3 and TRBJ2-1, with 10 bases lining up with TRBD2. The V gene's germline CDR1 is SGHNT and CDR2 YENEEA. There are 15 residues in the CDR3. The V segment lost 1 base and the J segment 6 bases; nucleotides outside the gene matches: 3.

This clone was seen just once. This chain connects TRBV9 to TRBJ2-1, with a possible D match to TRBD1 (5 bases). CDR3 length: 14 residues. With 0 bases removed from V and 4 bases from J, the gap between germline ends came to 8 bases. Per the germline V gene, CDR1 is SGDLS and CDR2 is YYNGEE. The CDR3: CASSVEGVYNEQFF. In DNA form, the CDR3 reads TGTGCCAGCAGCGTAGAAGGGGTTTACAATGAGCAGTTCTTC. The full variable domain, its missing parts supplied by reference TRBV9 and TRBJ2-1, is DSGVTQTPKHLITATGQRVTLRCSPRSGDLSVYWYQQSLDQGLQFLIQYYNGEERAKGNILERFSAQQFPDLHSELNLSSLELGDSALYFCASSVEGVYNEQFFGPGTRLTVL.

This sequence joins TRBV7-9 and TRBJ2-7; TRBD1 matches at 12 bases. The CDR3 extends over 15 amino acids. Germline V gene data show CDR1 as SEHNR and CDR2 as FQNEAQ (reference sequence). With V trimmed by 5 bases and J by 8 bases, 10 bases remained unmatched. The CDR3 DNA sequence: TGTGCCAGCAGCCCTCTTGGGACAGGGGGCGAGAAGCAGTACTTC. This translates into CASSPLGTGGEKQYF.

This clone was picked up one time. The V call is TRBV7-9, the J call TRBJ1-4; D uncertain. The CDR3 runs 14 residues. V was trimmed by 1 base and J by 5 bases, leaving 8 bases between them. Germline CDR1 SEHNR, CDR2 FQNEAQ (reference sequence). Here the CDR3 DNA reads TGTGCCAGCAGCTTAGACAGTAGGAATGAAAAACTGTTTTTT. Its translation: CASSLDSRNEKLFF.

The CDR3 coding sequence is TGTGCCAGCAGGCCCAAAGGACTAGCGGGTTACAATGAGCAGTTCTTC. The encoded protein is CASRPKGLAGYNEQFF. The chain uses TRBV27 and TRBJ2-1, with TRBD2 identical over 11 bases. The CDR3 contains 16 residues. CDR1 MNHEY and CDR2 SMNVEV come from the germline V gene (reference sequence). J lost 4 bases, V lost 6 bases, and 8 bases had no gene match.

This clone was observed a few times. One junction end does not reproduce the germline sequence, and a read error may be involved. The CDR3 DNA sequence: TGCGCCAGCAGCAAAGACGCAGGGCTAAACACTGAAGCTTTCTTT. Protein product: CASSKDAGLNTEAFF. The chain uses TRBV4-1 and TRBJ1-1; possibly TRBD1 for D (5 bases). Germline-derived CDR1 and CDR2 are MGHRA and YSYEKL. CDR3 length equals 15 residues.

The chain combines TRBV27 with TRBJ2-7, with TRBD2 matching 8 bases. With V trimmed by 2 bases and J by 4 bases, 10 bases remained unmatched. The CDR3 runs 16 residues. Per germline, CDR1 MNHEY and CDR2 SMNVEV (reference sequence). CDR3 in amino acids: CASSLLSGSPLYEQYF. CDR3 DNA: TGTGCCAGCAGTTTACTCAGCGGGAGTCCCCTTTACGAGCAGTACTTC.

The J gene is TRBJ2-7, the V gene TRBV29-1; the D gene is possibly TRBD2 (6 bases). Between the trimmed V and J ends, which lost 4 bases and 3 bases, there was a span of 13 bases. Germline-derived CDR1 and CDR2 are SQVTM and ANQGSEA. The CDR3 is 13 amino acids. This chain's CDR3 is CSVVMGRHYEQYF. For the CDR3, the DNA is TGCAGCGTTGTTATGGGGAGGCACTACGAGCAGTACTTC.

The chain has TRBV11-2 and TRBJ1-5; D might be TRBD1 (5 bases). Trimming cost V 2 bases and J 1 base, with 9 bases left between them. CDR1 is SGHAT, CDR2 FQNNGV, per germline. The CDR3 sequence is 15 residues long. The CDR3 region is CASSLTGGSNQPQHF. Here the CDR3 DNA reads TGTGCCAGCAGCTTAACAGGAGGGAGCAATCAGCCCCAGCATTTT.